This T cell receptor beta chain is drawn from a study of T-cell memory formation after mild COVID-19. Study details: Most TCR clusters belonged to a single donor. Regarding the study as a whole: Some SARS-CoV-2-responding clones were already detected in memory before infection. Clones which contracted sat mainly in CM and EM if CD4+, and in EMRA if CD8+.

This clonotype was detected ten times or more. What it binds is not known. The length of the CDR3 is 15 residues. Trimming removed 0 bases at V and 5 bases at J, with 14 bases between. CDR1 and CDR2 from the germline V gene are LNHNV and YYDKDF (reference sequence). One entry per CDR3 protein results from TCRdb running MiXCR on the 5' RACE reads. The sample carries approximately 290,000 distinct CDR3 sequences, around 15% recorded once. This receptor was taken from a man aged 18-30 years who had mild COVID-19 (a few samples of this study predate the infection). Cell type and time point are not known. V and J are TRBV15 and TRBJ2-7; a possible D gene is TRBD2 (6 bases). Sequenced: PBMCs or a T cell subset sorted from them (not recorded which). CDR3 protein: CATSRDWGESHEQYF. For the CDR3, the DNA is TGTGCCACCAGCAGAGATTGGGGGGAATCCCACGAGCAGTACTTC.